The T cell receptor beta chain under discussion was sequenced for a study of T-cell memory formation after mild COVID-19. In the study overall: The TCR clusters were mostly specific to one donor. Findings of the study overall: Confirmation was lacking for SARS-CoV-2 specificity of second-wave clones that peaked on day 37.

The CDR3 totals 15 residues. The V end lost 6 bases, the J end lost 0 bases, and 15 bases lay between the germline ends. Germline V gives CDR1 SGHAT, CDR2 FQDESV (reference sequence). In this sample, this clonotype turned up a few times. Its target is unknown. MiXCR, run by TCRdb on the 5' RACE reads, gives a single entry per CDR3 protein. The sample contains approximately 180,000 distinct CDR3 sequences, around 15% of which appear only once. This TCR derives from an adult woman who had mild COVID-19 (a few samples of this study predate the infection). Cell type and time point are not known. V gene TRBV11-1 combines with J gene TRBJ2-7; D ambiguous. Input material: PBMCs or a T cell subset sorted from them (not recorded which). The CDR3 spells CASSPALQGSYEQYF. Written as DNA, the CDR3 is TGTGCCAGCAGTCCGGCACTCCAAGGCTCCTACGAGCAGTACTTC. Complete variable domain (other parts from reference TRBV11-1 and TRBJ2-7): EAEVAQSPRYKITEKSQAVAFWCDPISGHATLYWYRQILGQGPELLVQFQDESVVDDSQLPKDRFSAERLKGVDSTLKIQPAELGDSAMYLCASSPALQGSYEQYFGPGTRLTVT.